This TCR beta chain came from a study of blood T cells in healthy people across ages (dated by TCRdb to the mid-2010s). Turning to the overall study: Template switching captured roughly one uniquely barcoded TCR beta cDNA molecule per two T cells in model experiments. To track age-related changes in TCR beta repertoire diversity, the study relied on deep sequencing normalized with unique cDNA molecular identifiers. The donors were divided into four age groups: young (average about 16 years), middle-aged (about 40), aged (under 70) and long-lived (about 80). Donors of different ages were randomly distributed across sequencing lanes to avoid experimental bias. For two donors (one aged 18 to 30 and one aged 80 or older), the study analyzed two additional independent replicas of 1 million unique cDNA reads from the same blood draw. Findings and caveats that apply to the study as a whole: Because profiling used bulk unsorted PBMCs, naive and antigen-experienced compartments could not be compared conclusively. Because the CMV infection status of the donors was unknown, age-related changes in expanded clonotypes may potentially have been confounded. Total diversity estimates from one million sequenced T cells were considered lower bounds and underestimates. Compared with the aged group, the long-lived group had more naive CD4+ T cells, fewer expanded clones and increased TCR diversity, a pattern suggesting age selection. Observed TCR beta diversity correlated strongly with the percentage of naive T cells measured by flow cytometry. As age increased, observed TCR beta diversity per million T cells dropped in a roughly linear way, and a significant reduction was already evident by age 40.

Library preparation was by 5' RACE. The sequencing machine was an Illumina HiSeq 2500. A second about 6 to 11 cycle PCR used a sample-barcoded 5' primer and a J-beta primer mix. Each TCR beta cDNA molecule received a unique molecular identifier from a template-switch 5' adaptor carrying 12 random nucleotides. At least 2.5 million CDR3-containing paired-end reads were obtained from each sample. First-strand cDNA was synthesized from all RNA with the Mint cDNA synthesis kit, primed by a TRBC-specific oligonucleotide. All cDNA was treated with uracil-DNA glycosylase and then went through a first 18-cycle PCR with the universal primers M1SS and BC2_uni_R. In the paper's pipeline: Each sample was normalized by randomly selecting 1 million high-quality reads, each carrying a distinct molecular identifier. Instead of being binned into consensus sequences, reads with shared molecular identifiers were discarded. MiTCR, run with a Q25 quality threshold and the strictest error-elimination algorithm, handled CDR3 identification, clonotype clustering and error correction. Lower-bound total TCR beta diversity was estimated with a nonparametric unseen species model using Euler transformation. The public reads were run again by TCRdb, first through fastp at Q25 and then through MiXCR, and only productive beta chains were kept. Every distinct CDR3 protein forms one entry, paired with its most common genes and DNA. TCRdb, not the authors, supplied the V and J calls. This sample gives 700,000 or so distinct CDR3 sequences in total; roughly 43% of them show up just once. 25% to 30% of the sample is held by the ten biggest clonotypes.

Trimming at the junction amounts to 3 bases on V and 2 bases on J, and the germline ends lie 7 bases apart. Including the terminal cysteine and phenylalanine, the CDR3 comprises 12 residues. Of the read, only the CDR3 DNA is kept; its 36 bases are in frame from base 1. CDR1 and CDR2, looked up from the germline V gene (reference sequence), are DFQATT and SNEGSKA. In the case of this clonotype: Its antigen is unknown. Base qualities are not at hand, and no much larger clone is one base apart.

The donors were roughly 38 Caucasian individuals from Russia, aged roughly 6 to 90 years, who were systemically healthy. Approximately 9.7 milliliters of peripheral blood were drawn from each donor into EDTA-treated Vacutainer tubes. PBMCs were isolated by Ficoll-Paque density-gradient centrifugation, with at least 7 million obtained per sample. Total RNA, at least 6 micrograms per sample, was extracted from PBMCs with Trizol reagent. For every donor, flow cytometry on a PBMC aliquot measured the percentage of naive CD45RAhigh/CD27high T cells. The receptor was derived from a man at least 80 years old in good health. Sequenced input: blood. Recombination linked TRBV20-1 to TRBJ1-1; 5 matching bases give a weak D call of TRBD1. The nucleotide sequence is TGCAGTGCTAGGACAGACAACACTGAAGCTTTCTTT. Its product reads: CSARTDNTEAFF.